A selection of T cell receptor beta chains follows, all from one sample in a study of blood T cell repertoires in COVID-19. TCRdb's copy holds only in-frame clones and misses some; the assay was immunoSEQ multiplex PCR. The table includes tens of thousands of clones, around 90% detected once. The specimen sequenced was peripheral blood. Every receptor here comes from a male donor with acute or convalescent COVID-19. The CDR3 runs from the conserved cysteine through the conserved F or W. The D gene is left open where the match is weak. Expanded clones get a size class; other rows say once, few or many, or leave the size out.

j_call v_call clone_size d_call cdr3_nt cdr3_aa
TRBJ2-3 TRBV15 - - TGTGCCACCAGCAGCGGGGGGCCTAGCACAGATACGCAGTATTTT CATSSGGPSTDTQYF
TRBJ1-4 TRBV15 - TRBD1 TGTGCCACCAGCAGAGTGACAGGGGGCGAAAAACTGTTTTTT CATSRVTGGEKLFF
TRBJ2-7 TRBV7-2 - TRBD2 TGTGCCAGCAGCCAGACTAGCGGGGGAAGCTACGAGCAGTACTTC CASSQTSGGSYEQYF
TRBJ2-1 TRBV6-5 - TRBD1 TGTGCCAGCAGTTACCGGGGACAGGGATACTACAATGAGCAGTTCTTC CASSYRGQGYYNEQFF
TRBJ1-5 TRBV12-3/TRBV12-4 - - TGTGCCAGCAGGCAGGGGTCCCAGCAGCCCCAGCATTTT CASRQGSQQPQHF
TRBJ1-6 TRBV11-2 - - TGTGCCAGCAGCCCCGGCGGTTCGTATAATTCACCCCTCCACTTT CASSPGGSYNSPLHF
TRBJ1-3 TRBV29-1 - - TGCAGCGCCCGGGGTCATGGGGGAAACACCATATATTTT CSARGHGGNTIYF
TRBJ2-5 TRBV5-1 - - TGCGCCAGCAGCTTAATGGTGGGAGGCGAGACCCAGTACTTC CASSLMVGGETQYF
TRBJ1-3 TRBV10-3 - TRBD1 TGTGCCATCAGTGGGGGACAGAGCTCTGGAAACACCATATATTTT CAISGGQSSGNTIYF
TRBJ1-3 TRBV6-5 once - TGTGCCAGCAGCCATCTCGGCACCATATATTTT CASSHLGTIYF
TRBJ2-3 TRBV3-1/TRBV3-2 - TRBD2 TGTGCCAGCAGCCATGGACTAGCGGGGATGAATTTT CASSHGLAGMNF
TRBJ1-6 TRBV6-1 - - TGTGCCAGCAGTGAGGGCCGGGGTCTCTTCTCACCCCTCCACTTT CASSEGRGLFSPLHF
TRBJ1-1 TRBV5-1 - - TGCGCCAGCAGCTTGGCCGGGGGAAACACTGAAGCTTTCTTT CASSLAGGNTEAFF
TRBJ2-5 TRBV5-6 - TRBD2 TGTGCCAGCAGCCCGATTGAGCTAGCGGGGAGCCAGCGAGAGACCCAGTACTTC CASSPIELAGSQRETQYF
TRBJ1-1 TRBV27 - TRBD1 TGTGCCAGCAGACGACAGGGAGGCGGTGGGGGAGCTTTCTTT CASRRQGGGGGAFF
TRBJ1-4 TRBV7-2 - TRBD1 TGTGCCAGCAGCCCCCAGACAGGGAAGGATGAAAAACTGTTTTTT CASSPQTGKDEKLFF
TRBJ1-1 TRBV6-2/TRBV6-3 - - TGTGCCAGCAGCCTCCCCCCCGGGAGGACTGAAGCTTTCTTT CASSLPPGRTEAFF
TRBJ2-2 TRBV4-1 - TRBD2 TGCGCCAGCAGCCAAGATGCGGGGGGGCCTGGCACCGGGGAGCTGTTTTTT CASSQDAGGPGTGELFF
TRBJ1-1 TRBV29-1 - - TGCAGCGTTGTTTGGCAAACGAACACTGAAGCTTTCTTT CSVVWQTNTEAFF
TRBJ2-3 TRBV7-9 - - TGTGCCAGCATTCAGAGCACAGATACGCAGTATTTT CASIQSTDTQYF
TRBJ1-4 TRBV5-4 few - TGTGCCAGCAGTGTAGAACCTGCAACTAATGAAAAACTGTTTTTT CASSVEPATNEKLFF
TRBJ2-1 TRBV29-1 once - TGCAGCGTGGAGATACAGGGTTACAATGAGCAGTTCTTC CSVEIQGYNEQFF
TRBJ1-6 TRBV5-1 few TRBD1 TGCGCCAGCAGCCGGGGACAGAGCTCCTATAATTCACCCCTCCACTTT CASSRGQSSYNSPLHF
TRBJ2-7 TRBV4-2 - TRBD2 TGTGCCAGCAGCCGACTCCTAGCGGGGGGCCTCTCCTACGAGCAGTACTTC CASSRLLAGGLSYEQYF
TRBJ2-1 TRBV5-1 - TRBD2 TGCGCCAGCAGCTTGGCCGGGGGGGCCGATGAGCAGTTCTTC CASSLAGGADEQFF
TRBJ1-2 TRBV7-2 once - TGTGCCAGCAGCTTAGGGGGGAGTGGCAGGGGCACGGATGGCTACACCTTC CASSLGGSGRGTDGYTF
TRBJ1-4 TRBV9 - TRBD1 TGTGCCAGCAGCGATACAGGGGGAGCAACTAATGAAAAACTGTTTTTT CASSDTGGATNEKLFF
TRBJ1-1 TRBV6-5 - - TGTGCCAGCAGCCCAACAGTGAACACTGAAGCTTTCTTT CASSPTVNTEAFF
TRBJ2-5 TRBV19 - TRBD1 TGTGCCAGTAGTATATCGACAGGGGGGGGGACCCAGTACTTC CASSISTGGGTQYF
TRBJ2-2 TRBV5-6 - TRBD1 TGTGCCAGCGCGACCGGGACAGGGAGGGCCGGGGAGCTGTTTTTT CASATGTGRAGELFF
TRBJ2-5 TRBV27 - TRBD2 TGTGCCAGCAGCCAAGGACTAGCCCAAGAGACCCAGTACTTC CASSQGLAQETQYF
TRBJ1-6 TRBV18 - TRBD1 TGTGCCAGCTCAACCCAGGGGGAGGATTCACCCCTCCACTTT CASSTQGEDSPLHF
TRBJ1-2 TRBV27 - - TGTGCCAGCAGTCCAATCGACCTCAGACTTACAGGGTTTAACTATGGCTACACCTTC CASSPIDLRLTGFNYGYTF
TRBJ2-5 TRBV5-4 - TRBD1 TGTGCCAGCAGCTTATTGACAGGGCGTGGAGAGACCCAGTACTTC CASSLLTGRGETQYF
TRBJ1-2 TRBV5-1 - - TGCGCCAGCAGCCAGCCCCACAGGGCTGGTGGCTACACCTTC CASSQPHRAGGYTF
TRBJ2-4 TRBV7-2 once TRBD2 TGTGCCAGCAGCTTCCAGACTAGCGGGGGGGACATTCAGTACTTC CASSFQTSGGDIQYF
TRBJ2-1 TRBV7-2 - TRBD2 TGTGCCAGCAGCAAAAGACTAGCGGGGGGGCTCAATGAGCAGTTCTTC CASSKRLAGGLNEQFF
TRBJ2-2 TRBV5-4 - TRBD2 TGTGCCCGCGGCCCGGGGGGTGCGGGGGGCACCGGGGAGCTGTTTTTT CARGPGGAGGTGELFF
TRBJ2-7 TRBV18 - - TGTGCCAGCTCACCCGGAGGGGGCTACCACGAGCAGTACTTC CASSPGGGYHEQYF
TRBJ1-4 TRBV4-1 - TRBD1 TGCGCCAGCAGCCAGGAAGGACAGACAGGGGAGGGAAAACTGTTTTTT CASSQEGQTGEGKLFF
TRBJ2-7 TRBV27 - - TGTGCCAGCAGTTTACAGGGTTCCTACGAGCAGTACTTC CASSLQGSYEQYF
TRBJ1-3 TRBV19 few - TGTGCCAGTACCCCGACTTACTCTGGAAACACCATATATTTT CASTPTYSGNTIYF
TRBJ2-2 TRBV28 - TRBD1 TGTGCCAGCAGCCTACAGGGGGCTAGCTACACCGGGGAGCTGTTTTTT CASSLQGASYTGELFF
TRBJ1-1 TRBV7-2 - - TGTGCCAGCAGCTCCCCGGGGGGGATAATGAACACTGAAGCTTTCTTT CASSSPGGIMNTEAFF
TRBJ1-1 TRBV9 - - TGTGCCAGCAGGGGGGCAGACTACACTGAAGCTTTCTTT CASRGADYTEAFF
TRBJ2-7 TRBV11-2 - TRBD2 TGTGCCAGCAGCCTACAGCGGGCTAGCGGTTACGAGCAGTACTTC CASSLQRASGYEQYF
TRBJ1-5 TRBV6-6 few TRBD1 TGTGCCAGCAGGTACGGACAGGGTGGCCAGCCCCAGCATTTT CASRYGQGGQPQHF
TRBJ1-1 TRBV6-1 - TRBD1 TGTGCCAGCAGTGAAGCGAGGGGGACAGGGACCCTTGAAGCTTTCTTT CASSEARGTGTLEAFF
TRBJ2-2 TRBV3-1/TRBV3-2 - - TGTGCCAGCAGCCAAGATCAGGGTGGCGGGGAGCTGTTTTTT CASSQDQGGGELFF
TRBJ2-1 TRBV7-2 few TRBD2 TGTGCCAGCCGACCCCCTCTAGCGGGGAGACGCAATGAGCAGTTCTTC CASRPPLAGRRNEQFF
TRBJ2-1 TRBV3-1/TRBV3-2 - TRBD2 TGTGCCAGCAGCCGGACTAGCGGGGTCAATGAGCAGTTCTTC CASSRTSGVNEQFF
TRBJ2-7 TRBV15 few - TGTGCCACCAGCAACGAACAGACCTACGAGCAGTACTTC CATSNEQTYEQYF
TRBJ2-7 TRBV6-5 large TRBD2 TGTGCCAGCAGTTACCGGCGGGGGGGCCACTACGAGCAGTACTTC CASSYRRGGHYEQYF
TRBJ1-1 TRBV7-2 - TRBD1 TGTGCCAGCAGCTTAGCGGCGGGACAGGGGGGGACTGAAGCTTTCTTT CASSLAAGQGGTEAFF
TRBJ1-3 TRBV30 - - TGTGCCTGGAGCCCAGACAGTGGCACCATATATTTT CAWSPDSGTIYF
TRBJ1-6 TRBV30 - - TGTGCCTGGAGCGTTGTTCCCGGGACTGTGAATTCACCCCTCCACTTT CAWSVVPGTVNSPLHF
TRBJ2-7 TRBV6-2/TRBV6-3 - TRBD1 TGTGCCAGCAGCCCAGGGGGAAACGAGCAGTACTTC CASSPGGNEQYF
TRBJ2-5 TRBV5-1 - - TGCGCCAGCAGCTTGGATGCAGGGTTGGGGCAAGAGACCCAGTACTTC CASSLDAGLGQETQYF
TRBJ2-7 TRBV12-3/TRBV12-4 - - TGTGCCAGCAGTTTGTCCCTCTACGAGCAGTACTTC CASSLSLYEQYF
TRBJ1-1 TRBV27 - - TGTGCCAGCAGGGGCAACAGTCGGGGAAGTCGGGCTTTCTTT CASRGNSRGSRAFF